Listed here are 32 T cell receptor beta chains from one sample, sequenced in a study of vaccination effects on CD4 cells after COVID-19. Clones were sequenced by immunoSEQ multiplex PCR, and TCRdb holds only the in-frame ones, with some missing. The sample yields fewer than 25,000 clones, around four fifths seen once. Which antigens these TCRs recognize remains unknown. Expansion of antigen-specific CD4+ T cells with viral peptide pools was carried out by the ViraFEST assay before sequencing. Subsequent to 10 days of culture, CD4+ T cells were isolated. Two-dose BNT162b2 or mRNA-1273 vaccination was given to participants. The specimen was CD4+ T cells from PBMCs cultured with HCoV-NL63 spike peptides, collected after COVID-19 vaccination. These receptors were taken from a human donor who received a COVID-19 vaccine.

This clone has just one count. J is TRBJ1-4 and V is TRBV7-8; D unresolved. V was shortened by 1 base and J by 0 bases, with 9 bases between the two germline ends. This CDR3 has 16 amino acids. From germline, CDR1 is SGHVS and CDR2 FQNEAQ. CDR3 region: CASSLDSPATNEKLFF. The CDR3 region has the DNA TGTGCCAGCAGCTTAGATTCCCCCGCAACTAATGAAAAACTGTTTTTT.

This chain joins TRBV19 and TRBJ1-1, with TRBD1 as a possible D gene (6 bases). The CDR3 runs to 15 residues. Germline loops: CDR1 LNHDA, CDR2 SQIVND (reference sequence). V shed 8 bases and J shed 5 bases, with 21 bases lying between them. CDR3 sequence (DNA): TGTGCCAGTCGTTCGGGGGGGGCGCTTGGGACTGAAGCTTTCTTT. This codes for CASRSGGALGTEAFF.

The chain combines TRBV6-1 with TRBJ2-1; D may be TRBD1 or TRBD2 (5 bases each). The V and J ends lost 3 bases and 0 bases respectively, with 9 bases between them. CDR1 and CDR2 (germline): MNHNS, SASEGT. This CDR3 comprises 15 residues. CDR3 loop: CASSEQGPSYNEQFF. The CDR3 bases are TGTGCCAGCAGTGAGCAGGGACCCTCCTACAATGAGCAGTTCTTC.

The V and J genes are TRBV28 and TRBJ2-2, with 9 bases fitting TRBD2. Germline CDR1 reads MDHEN; CDR2 reads SYDVKM. The V gene end was trimmed by 6 bases and the J gene end by 7 bases; junction bases not matched to a gene: 6. The length of the CDR3 is 14 residues. DNA for the CDR3: TGTGCCAGCAGATCGGGACTAGCAATCGGGGAGCTGTTTTTT. This codes for CASRSGLAIGELFF.

V and J are TRBV4-2 and TRBJ2-1; D gene uncertain. In germline, CDR1 is LGHNA, CDR2 YNFKEQ. The CDR3 contains 12 residues. The V and J ends lost 2 bases and 7 bases respectively, with 6 bases between them. The CDR3 DNA reads as TGTGCCAGCAGCCAAACTGGTAATGAGCAGTTCTTC. Encoded protein: CASSQTGNEQFF.

This chain connects TRBV5-5 to TRBJ1-6; D unclear. V was trimmed by 4 bases and J by 5 bases, leaving 10 bases between them. CDR3 size: 14 residues. Germline loops: CDR1 SGHKS, CDR2 YYEKEE (reference sequence). The CDR3 bases are TGTGCCAGCAGCCCCGGGCCAAATAATTCACCCCTCCACTTT. Protein product: CASSPGPNNSPLHF.

This clone was seen only once. The V and J genes are TRBV6-2 or TRBV6-3 and TRBJ2-5, with D hard to call. The germline gives CDR1 MNHEY, CDR2 SVGEGT. CDR3 length equals 12 residues. V lost 5 bases and J lost 6, with 10 bases in between. The CDR3 region has the DNA TGTGCCAGCAGTGAGGTTTTAAAGACCCAGTACTTC. Protein: CASSEVLKTQYF.

This chain joins TRBV5-4 and TRBJ1-1; D remains ambiguous. Germline values: CDR1 SGHNT, CDR2 YYREEE (reference sequence). CDR3 size: 14 residues. V shed 1 base and J shed 1 base, with 8 bases lying between them. In DNA, the CDR3 is TGTGCCAGCAGCTTGTTTCTGACGAACACTGAAGCTTTCTTT. Its translation: CASSLFLTNTEAFF.

This clone was detected once. The V call is TRBV7-9, the J call TRBJ2-1; D remains ambiguous. Per germline, CDR1 SEHNR and CDR2 FQNEAQ (reference sequence). V lost 5 bases and J 9 bases, leaving 8 bases between the germline ends. There are 11 residues in the CDR3. This CDR3 reads CASSDLGEQFF. The CDR3 DNA reads as TGTGCCAGCAGCGACCTGGGTGAGCAGTTCTTC.

The V gene is TRBV28, the J gene TRBJ1-5, with D possibly matching TRBD1 (5 bases). The CDR3 has 18 amino acids. The germline V gene has CDR1 MDHEN and CDR2 SYDVKM. V lost 5 bases and J lost 3, with 23 bases in between. The CDR3 DNA reads TGTGCCAGCAGTCTTATCTTTCCCAAACGGGGGGTCAATCAGCCCCAGCATTTT. It yields the protein CASSLIFPKRGVNQPQHF.

The CDR3 DNA follows: TGTGCCAGCCTAGGGGGCCTGGGGCAGCCCCAGCATTTT. This gives the protein CASLGGLGQPQHF. The chain is built from TRBV28 and TRBJ1-5; 7 positions match TRBD1. Trimming removed 8 bases from V and 7 bases from J; junction bases left unmatched: 8. Per germline, CDR1 MDHEN and CDR2 SYDVKM. The CDR3 loop spans 13 amino acids.

The chain recombines TRBV5-6 with TRBJ1-1; D remains unclear. Germline CDR1 reads SGHDT; CDR2 reads YYEEEE. The CDR3 runs 15 residues. The V end was cut by 0 bases, the J end by 1 base, with 10 bases between. The CDR3 sequence: CASSLEGRKNTEAFF. CDR3 DNA: TGTGCCAGCAGCTTGGAGGGTCGGAAGAACACTGAAGCTTTCTTT.

The chain couples TRBV2 to TRBJ1-2; maybe TRBD1 (5 bases). V lost 11 bases and J 4 bases, leaving 14 bases between the germline ends. In germline, CDR1 is SNHLY, CDR2 FYNNEI. CDR3 size: 12 residues. For the CDR3, the DNA is TGTGCCGGCACCCAGGGTGGCTATGGCTACACCTTC. This codes for CAGTQGGYGYTF.

This chain connects TRBV20-1 to TRBJ2-5; D unresolved. This CDR3 spans 9 amino acids. V was cut by 5 bases and J by 5 bases, with 3 bases left in between. Germline values: CDR1 DFQATT, CDR2 SNEGSKA (reference sequence). For the CDR3, the DNA is TGCAGTGCTCGGGAGACCCAGTACTTC. Translated, it gives CSARETQYF.

This clone was observed a few times. This rearrangement joins TRBV6-5 to TRBJ1-2; 7 nucleotides line up with TRBD1. V lost 5 bases to trimming and J lost 4 bases; unmatched junction nucleotides: 7. The CDR3 is made up of 14 amino acids. Germline CDR1 is MNHEY and CDR2 is SVGAGI. The CDR3 loop is CASSPGPGGYGYTF. The CDR3 coding sequence is TGTGCCAGCAGTCCGGGCCCAGGGGGCTATGGCTACACCTTC.

The V gene is TRBV4-1, the J gene TRBJ2-6; D not certain. The germline gives CDR1 MGHRA, CDR2 YSYEKL. Trimming pared 0 bases from V and 2 bases from J, leaving 17 bases between. The CDR3 is 19 residues long. This CDR3 is CASSQELNPSLAGANVLTF. In nucleotides, the CDR3 is TGCGCCAGCAGCCAAGAATTGAATCCGTCTCTCGCTGGGGCCAACGTCCTGACTTTC.

This chain connects TRBV18 to TRBJ1-5; TRBD1 is a possible D gene (6 bases). The V end lost 6 bases, the J end lost 8 bases, and 17 bases lay between the germline ends. Germline values: CDR1 KGHSH, CDR2 LQKENI. The CDR3 length is 14 residues. CDR3 DNA sequence: TGTGCCAGCTCCGTAACAGGGACCCCTGAGCCCCAGCATTTT. Protein sequence: CASSVTGTPEPQHF. Looking up the rest from reference TRBV18 and TRBJ1-5 gives the full variable domain: NAGVMQNPRHLVRRRGQEARLRCSPMKGHSHVYWYRQLPEEGLKFMVYLQKENIIDESGMPKERFSAEFPKEGPSILRIQQVVRGDSAAYFCASSVTGTPEPQHFGDGTRLSIL.

V and J are TRBV11-2 and TRBJ2-7, with a weak D call TRBD2 (5 bases). V lost 0 bases and J lost 3, with 12 bases in between. CDR1 is SGHAT, CDR2 FQNNGV, per germline. The CDR3 is made up of 15 amino acids. CDR3 sequence reads: CASSLDLGVNYEQYF. The CDR3 DNA reads as TGTGCCAGCAGCTTAGATCTCGGGGTTAACTACGAGCAGTACTTC. Based on the CDR3 plus reference TRBV11-2 and TRBJ2-7, the full variable domain is EAGVAQSPRYKIIEKRQSVAFWCNPISGHATLYWYQQILGQGPKLLIQFQNNGVVDDSQLPKDRFSAERLKGVDSTLKIQPAKLEDSAVYLCASSLDLGVNYEQYFGPGTRLTVT.

CDR3 sequence: CAKLRDPSTDTQYF. The CDR3 region has the DNA TGTGCCAAACTCAGGGACCCCAGCACAGATACGCAGTATTTT. This chain uses TRBV6-5 with TRBJ2-3; D possibly uses TRBD1 or TRBD2 (5 bases each). The V gene lost 10 bases and the J gene lost 0 bases, with 14 bases spanning the gap. Germline assignment: CDR1 MNHEY and CDR2 SVGAGI. CDR3 length: 14 amino acids.

This clone was picked up a small number of times. V usage is TRBV5-5 and J usage is TRBJ1-4; D is possibly TRBD1 (5 bases). Trimming took off 4 bases at V and 7 bases at J, with 14 bases between the two ends. This CDR3 is built from 14 residues. The germline V gene has CDR1 SGHKS and CDR2 YYEKEE (reference sequence). CDR3 in DNA: TGTGCCAGCAGCCGCGGACCCGGGGGTGAAAAACTGTTTTTT. It specifies CASSRGPGGEKLFF.

In this sample, this clone turned up once. This chain uses TRBV18 with TRBJ1-1; D ambiguous. CDR3 size: 13 residues. V lost 3 bases, J lost 1 base, and 6 bases lay in between. Germline V CDR1 and CDR2: KGHSH, LQKENI. CDR3: CASSPFRNTEAFF. The CDR3 DNA reads as TGTGCCAGCTCACCGTTTAGGAACACTGAAGCTTTCTTT.

The chain uses TRBV7-2 and TRBJ1-6; tentative D call: TRBD1 (5 bases). This CDR3 has 13 residues. V shed 10 bases and J shed 7 bases, with 14 bases lying between them. Germline V gene sequence: CDR1 SGHTA, CDR2 FQGNSA. The CDR3 reads CATRRRGNSPLHF. In nucleotides, the CDR3 is TGTGCCACCCGGCGAAGGGGAAATTCACCCCTCCACTTT.

This rearrangement joins TRBV5-5 to TRBJ2-2, with a tentative D call TRBD2 (5 bases). Germline V lookup: CDR1 SGHKS, CDR2 YYEKEE (reference sequence). V was pared by 2 bases and J by 1 base, with 9 bases between. The CDR3 extends over 15 amino acids. CDR3 DNA: TGTGCCAGCAGCTTCCGGACTGTGAACACCGGGGAGCTGTTTTTT. Protein product: CASSFRTVNTGELFF.

The rearrangement joins TRBV27 to TRBJ2-1, with a tentative D call TRBD2 (6 bases). In germline, CDR1 is MNHEY, CDR2 SMNVEV (reference sequence). This CDR3 has 13 amino acids. V was trimmed by 5 bases and J by 9 bases, leaving 14 bases between them. Here the CDR3 reads CASSVTSKAEQFF. The CDR3, as DNA: TGTGCCAGCAGTGTTACTAGCAAGGCTGAGCAGTTCTTC.

The rearrangement uses TRBV2 and TRBJ1-6; a weak D match, TRBD1 (5 bases). The V gene lost 4 bases and the J gene lost 10 bases, with 11 bases spanning the gap. Germline V lookup: CDR1 SNHLY, CDR2 FYNNEI. The CDR3 has 13 residues. CDR3 DNA: TGTGCCAGCAGTGGGGACCTGGGGTCACCCCTCCACTTT. Translating gives CASSGDLGSPLHF. The complete variable domain, with remaining parts taken from reference TRBV2 and TRBJ1-6, reads EPEVTQTPSHQVTQMGQEVILRCVPISNHLYFYWYRQILGQKVEFLVSFYNNEISEKSEIFDDQFSVERPDGSNFTLKIRSTKLEDSAMYFCASSGDLGSPLHFGNGTRLTVT.

This chain uses TRBV5-4 with TRBJ2-1; 7 nucleotides match TRBD1. CDR1 is SGHNT, CDR2 YYREEE, per germline (reference sequence). The V and J ends lost 2 bases and 4 bases, in that order; junction bases with no gene match: 6. The CDR3 is 15 residues long. The CDR3 sequence: CASSFEGARYNEQFF. CDR3 nucleotide sequence: TGTGCCAGCAGCTTCGAGGGGGCGCGGTACAATGAGCAGTTCTTC.

This rearrangement joins TRBV27 to TRBJ1-2; no definite D call. The CDR3 contains 13 residues. Germline V lookup: CDR1 MNHEY, CDR2 SMNVEV (reference sequence). Trimming removed 0 bases from V and 4 bases from J, with 6 bases in between. The CDR3 coding sequence is TGTGCCAGCAGTTTATCATCCGTCTATGGCTACACCTTC. This translates into CASSLSSVYGYTF.

This clone was detected only a few times. The CDR3 spells CASSSDNSNTEAFF. DNA of the CDR3: TGTGCCAGCAGTTCGGACAATTCTAACACTGAAGCTTTCTTT. The V and J genes are TRBV6-6 and TRBJ1-1; TRBD1 might be the D (5 bases). The CDR3 consists of 14 residues. V lost 4 bases, J lost 2 bases, and 11 bases lay in between. CDR1 is MNHNY, CDR2 SVGAGI, per germline (reference sequence).

The chain is built from TRBV18 and TRBJ1-2; D might be TRBD1 (5 bases). Between the trimmed V and J ends, which lost 6 bases and 8 bases, there was a span of 19 bases. CDR1 and CDR2 from the germline V gene are KGHSH and LQKENI. This CDR3 is 14 amino acids long. The CDR3 nucleotides read TGTGCCAGCTCGGAGGGACGGGTTGGCTACGGCTACACCTTC. As protein: CASSEGRVGYGYTF.

The chain carries TRBV7-2 and TRBJ2-7, with a weak D call TRBD2 (6 bases). This CDR3 region has 15 residues. The germline V gene has CDR1 SGHTA and CDR2 FQGNSA. Trimming removed 2 bases from V and 7 bases from J, with 18 bases in between. The CDR3 DNA is TGTGCCAGCAGCTTATTTGGCCGCGGGAATGGGGAGCAGTACTTC. Its protein is CASSLFGRGNGEQYF.

This clone is medium-sized. The chain joins TRBV6-6 to TRBJ1-5; unclear D gene. CDR3 length equals 13 residues. The germline V gene has CDR1 MNHNY and CDR2 SVGAGI (reference sequence). V was clipped by 0 bases and J by 4 bases, with 4 bases between them. CDR3 loop: CASSYSSNQPQHF. CDR3 sequence (DNA): TGTGCCAGCAGTTACTCATCGAATCAGCCCCAGCATTTT.

This clone appeared a few times. The chain joins TRBV11-2 to TRBJ1-6, with a possible D match to TRBD1 (6 bases). Germline V gene lookup returns CDR1 SGHAT and CDR2 FQNNGV. The germline V and J ends were trimmed by 8 bases and 1 base, with 24 bases remaining between them. The CDR3 is 19 amino acids. The chain's CDR3 is CASRGAGARFLSYNSPLHF. The CDR3 coding sequence is TGTGCCAGCCGCGGTGCGGGGGCAAGGTTCTTGTCCTATAATTCACCCCTCCACTTT.